This entry is about one T cell receptor (beta chain). Assay used: immunoSEQ multiplex PCR; TCRdb lists only in-frame clones, some missing. This table has around 510,000 clones, roughly 95% appearing once. This sample is drawn from a study of shared clonotypes between healthy human individuals. The CDR3 runs to 15 residues. Per the germline V gene, CDR1 is MNHNS and CDR2 is SASEGT. Trimming cost V 2 bases and J 3 bases; bases outside gene matches: 6. Sequencing was done on a sample of naive CD4+ T cells sorted from blood. Regarding subset: CD45RA+ positively selected. The chain employs TRBV6-1 and TRBJ2-7, with TRBD1 matching 8 bases. This TCR was sampled from a woman aged 30 to 39 in good health. The CDR3 sequence: CASSEPGTGNYEQYF. The CDR3 DNA sequence: TGTGCCAGCAGTGAACCCGGGACAGGTAACTACGAGCAGTACTTC.